Listed below are T cell receptor beta chains from one sample, sequenced in a study of tumor-infiltrating lymphocytes in primary liver carcinoma. Using its own MiXCR run on the multiplex PCR reads, TCRdb lists one record per CDR3 protein. In the table there are 90,000 to 150,000 distinct CDR3 sequences, approximately 71% of which are singletons. Input material: tumor-adjacent normal liver tissue. The receptors originated from a woman aged 55-69 years with primary liver carcinoma and hepatitis B virus infection. Each CDR3 is given with its conserved first and last residue. D genes are given only for firm matches. The size entry is marked missing in some rows and otherwise reads once, few, many or a size class.

.	.	TRBV28	TRBJ2-7	CAISLHGSPYEQYF	TGTGCCATCAGTTTACATGGCAGTCCCTACGAGCAGTACTTC
few	.	TRBV5-1	TRBJ1-1	CASSLQNIEAFF	TGCGCCAGCAGCTTACAGAACATTGAAGCTTTCTTT
many	TRBD1	TRBV28	TRBJ1-5	CASRFSGGSNQPQHF	TGTGCCAGCAGGTTTTCAGGGGGTAGCAATCAGCCCCAGCATTTT
.	.	TRBV29-1	TRBJ2-2	CSVRNIGELFF	TGCAGCGTCAGAAACATCGGGGAGCTGTTTTTT
.	.	TRBV12-3/TRBV12-4	TRBJ2-1	CASSSYNEQFF	TGTGCCAGCAGTTCCTACAATGAGCAGTTCTTC
.	.	TRBV19	TRBJ2-7	CSSSIKWGYYEQYF	TGTTCCAGTAGTATAAAGTGGGGGTACTACGAGCAGTACTTC
.	.	TRBV29-1	TRBJ2-3	CSVGGGTLGTDTQYF	TGCAGTGTTGGAGGGGGGACGCTGGGGACAGATACGCAGTATTTT
.	.	TRBV6-1	TRBJ2-7	CASSEAAGRGPSLGRYEQYF	TGTGCCAGCAGTGAAGCCGCTGGCCGGGGGCCTAGTCTGGGTCGCTACGAGCAGTACTTC
.	TRBD2	TRBV12-3/TRBV12-4	TRBJ2-7	CATSRTSRTGKQYF	TGTGCCACCAGCCGGACTAGCAGGACTGGCAAGCAGTACTTC
.	.	TRBV12-3/TRBV12-4	TRBJ2-2	CASSFRTIGELLF	TGTGCCAGCAGTTTTCGGACCATCGGGGAGCTGTTATTT
many	.	TRBV5-1	TRBJ2-1	CASSPLGRDEQFF	TGCGCCAGCAGCCCATTAGGGCGCGATGAGCAGTTCTTC
.	TRBD2	TRBV11-2	TRBJ2-3	CANSFGLGHTDTQYF	TGTGCCAACAGCTTCGGACTAGGACACACAGATACTCAGTATTTT
.	.	TRBV11-2	TRBJ1-1	CASRHSLWGGHTEALF	TGTGCCAGCAGACACTCCCTTTGGGGCGGCCACACTGAAGCTCTCTTT
.	.	TRBV29-1	TRBJ2-1	CSAALVGNEQFF	TGCAGCGCTGCGCTAGTGGGGAATGAGCAGTTCTTC
.	.	TRBV29-1	TRBJ1-4	CSIVQGYEKLFF	TGCAGCATTGTTCAGGGGTATGAAAAACTGTTTTTT
.	.	TRBV5-6	TRBJ2-1	CASSPAQYSEKFF	TGTGCCAGCAGCCCAGCACAGTACAGTGAGAAGTTCTTC
.	TRBD2	TRBV11-3	TRBJ2-1	CASSLGGGLGRDEQVF	TGTGCCAGCAGTTTAGGTGGCGGACTAGGGCGAGATGAGCAGGTCTTC
.	.	TRBV10-2	TRBJ2-2	CASSDGTVLSGGLFF	TGTGCCAGCAGTGATGGGACAGTGCTCTCGGGGGGGCTGTTTTTT
many	.	TRBV30	TRBJ1-1	CAWSVSGDTEAFF	TGTGCCTGGAGTGTCTCGGGGGACACTGAAGCTTTCTTT
.	.	TRBV11-3	TRBJ1-4	CASSRWAGPPTSKAITEKLFF	TGTGCCAGCTCGAGGTGGGCAGGGCCCCCCACATCAAAGGCAATAACCGAAAAACTGTTTTTT
.	.	TRBV12-3/TRBV12-4	TRBJ2-7	CASSTRGVTYEQYF	TGTGCCAGCAGCACTAGGGGGGTCACCTACGAGCAGTACTTC
.	TRBD1	TRBV29-1	TRBJ2-5	CTVEGGTGEQETQYF	TGCACGGTTGAAGGGGGGACAGGGGAACAAGAGACCCAGTACTTT
.	TRBD2	TRBV18	TRBJ2-5	CTSSMSAGVIETQYF	TGTACCAGCTCAATGTCGGCGGGAGTCATAGAGACCCAGTACTTC
.	.	TRBV7-2	TRBJ2-1	CASSISGAYSEQFF	TGTGCCAGCAGCATTTCGGGAGCCTACAGTGAGCAGTTCTTC
.	.	TRBV4-1	TRBJ1-1	CASSQGPGSGYSESFF	TGCGCCAGCAGCCAAGGCCCAGGGAGTGGGTACTCTGAATCTTTCTTT
.	TRBD2	TRBV11-2	TRBJ2-7	CASSLTSGSEQRF	TGTGCCAGCAGCTTAACTAGCGGGAGCGAGCAGCGTTTC
.	TRBD2	TRBV7-9	TRBJ2-1	CVSSSGTSGINNEQFF	TGTGTCAGCAGCTCCGGGACTAGCGGGATTAACAATGAGCAGTTCTTC
.	.	TRBV11-1	TRBJ2-7	CDSSPRIAGLREQYF	TGTGACAGCAGCCCTCGGATAGCAGGACTACGCGAACAGTACTTC
.	.	TRBV11-1	TRBJ2-2	CATILLYVRPFMNTGELFF	TGTGCCACTATCCTACTCTATGTCAGGCCGTTCATGAACACCGGGGAGCTGTTTTTT
.	TRBD2	TRBV6-4	TRBJ2-5	CASSEAASGGQETQYF	TGTGCCAGCAGTGAGGCGGCTAGCGGGGGACAAGAGACCCAGTACTTC
.	.	TRBV12-3/TRBV12-4	TRBJ1-5	CASSLTGNSNQPQHF	TGTGCCAGCAGCCTAACAGGGAATAGCAATCAGCCCCAACATTTT
.	TRBD2	TRBV19	TRBJ2-2	CATPTGTSGTNTGELFF	TGTGCCACCCCCACCGGGACTAGCGGAACGAACACCGGGGAGCTGTTTTTT
.	.	TRBV6-5	TRBJ2-7	CASSEGGYYEQYF	TGTGCCAGCAGTGAGGGGGGTTATTATGAGCAATACTTC
many	.	TRBV12-3/TRBV12-4	TRBJ1-1	CASSFPYTEAFF	TGTGCCAGCAGTTTCCCTTACACTGAAGCTTTCTTT
.	.	TRBV4-1	TRBJ2-7	CAKSQAPTGLSYEQYF	TGCGCCAAGAGCCAAGCTCCAACAGGGCTGTCCTACGAGCAGTACTTC
.	TRBD2	TRBV11-2	TRBJ2-7	CTSSFDGGEVYKQYF	TGTACCAGCAGCTTTGATGGGGGGGAGGTCTACAAGCAGTACTTC
.	TRBD2	TRBV20-1	TRBJ2-7	CSAKRSRGLADEQYF	TGCAGTGCTAAGAGAAGTCGGGGACTAGCGGACGAGCAGTACTTC
once	.	TRBV11-2	TRBJ2-2	CASINGRNTNTGELFF	TGTGCCAGCATCAACGGACGCAACACGAACACCGGGGAGCTATTTTTT
.	.	TRBV11-2	TRBJ2-7	CVSSLLTGVIYEQYF	TGTGTTAGCAGCCTATTGACGGGAGTGATCTACGAGCAGTACTTC
.	TRBD1	TRBV6-2/TRBV6-3	TRBJ1-1	CASSPCDRGFTEAFF	TGTGCTAGCAGTCCCTGTGACAGGGGGTTCACTGAAGCTTTCTTT
.	.	TRBV6-6	TRBJ2-7	CVSTNRAGRGEQYF	TGTGTTAGCACCAACAGAGCGGGCAGGGGCGAGCAGTACTTC
.	.	TRBV11-2	TRBJ1-1	CASCLGSTEAFF	TGTGCCAGCTGCTTAGGGAGTACTGAAGCTTTCTTT
.	.	TRBV6-5	TRBJ2-6	CVNSVRVWGSGANVLTF	TGTGTCAACAGCGTCCGGGTGTGGGGCTCTGGGGCCAACGTCCTGACTTTC
.	.	TRBV6-5	TRBJ2-5	CASSNRARGTETQYF	TGTGCCAGCAGTAACAGGGCTAGGGGGACCGAGACCCAGTACTTT
many	TRBD1	TRBV6-6	TRBJ1-1	CASSYGTGQATEAFF	TGTGCCAGCAGTTACGGGACAGGCCAAGCGACTGAAGCTTTCTTT
.	.	TRBV14	TRBJ1-1	CTSSQKGVENTEAFF	TGTACCAGTAGCCAAAAAGGGGTGGAAAACACTGAAGCTTTCTTT
.	.	TRBV5-1	TRBJ2-1	CASSRTTGSWGNEQFF	TGCGCCAGCAGCCGCACTACCGGGAGTTGGGGCAATGAGCAATTCTTC
few	.	TRBV5-4	TRBJ2-1	CASSLVLAHNGQFF	TGTGCCAGCAGCTTGGTACTGGCCCACAATGGGCAGTTCTTC
.	.	TRBV12-3/TRBV12-4	TRBJ2-4	CATSQIRWNIQYF	TGTGCCACCAGTCAAATTAGGTGGAACATTCAGTACTTC
few	TRBD1	TRBV18	TRBJ2-7	CASSPDRTGGAYEQYF	TGTGCCAGCTCACCAGATCGAACAGGGGGCGCGTACGAGCAGTACTTC
.	.	TRBV29-1	TRBJ2-3	CSVETSGTDTQYF	TGCAGCGTTGAGACGAGTGGCACAGATACGCAGTATTTT
.	.	TRBV5-5	TRBJ2-5	CASSFGTGYGETQYF	TGTGCCAGCAGCTTCGGGACCGGGTATGGAGAGACCCAGTACTTC
many	.	TRBV6-6	TRBJ2-1	CASTHEGSYNEQFF	TGTGCCAGCACCCACGAGGGTTCCTACAATGAGCAGTTCTTC